The 14 T cell receptor beta chains given below trace back to one sample, sequenced in a study of response to subunit inactivated influenza vaccine. Using its own MiXCR run on the RT-PCR reads, TCRdb lists one record per CDR3 protein. Here the sample spans fewer than 800,000 distinct CDR3 sequences, around 16% being singletons. The sequences come from PBMCs from blood, collected about 12 days after vaccination. The source is a middle-aged man who received an inactivated influenza vaccine.

The gene calls are TRBV29-1 and TRBJ2-7, with 15 bases matching TRBD2. The germline CDR1 and CDR2 sequences are SQVTM and ANQGSEA. This CDR3 is 15 amino acids long. J lost 4 bases, V lost 8 bases, and 9 bases had no gene match. The CDR3: CSRPGTSGRLYEQYF. CDR3 nucleotide sequence: TGCAGCCGTCCCGGGACTAGCGGGAGGCTATACGAGCAGTACTTC.

The chain is built from TRBV20-1 and TRBJ2-3, with D possibly being TRBD2 (5 bases). The CDR3 runs to 13 residues. The germline V and J ends were trimmed by 4 bases and 3 bases, with 11 bases remaining between them. CDR1 and CDR2 (germline): DFQATT, SNEGSKA (reference sequence). CDR3 protein: CSATRTLTDTQYF. CDR3 nucleotides: TGCAGTGCTACCCGGACTCTGACAGATACGCAGTATTTT.

This chain connects TRBV7-6 to TRBJ2-1, with 8 bases fitting TRBD2. The CDR3 has 15 amino acids. Germline trimming cut 5 bases from V and 5 bases from J; bases unmatched to any gene: 8. CDR1 is SGHVS, CDR2 FNYEAQ, per germline. CDR3 loop: CASSEVAGNHNEQFF. CDR3 in DNA: TGTGCCAGCAGCGAGGTAGCGGGGAACCACAATGAGCAGTTCTTC. Full variable domain (remainder filled in from reference TRBV7-6 and TRBJ2-1): GAGVSQSPRYKVTKRGQDVALRCDPISGHVSLYWYRQALGQGPEFLTYFNYEAQQDKSGLPNDRFSAERPEGSISTLTIQRTEQRDSAMYRCASSEVAGNHNEQFFGPGTRLTVL.

This clonotype has a handful of counts. V gene TRBV11-1 combines with J gene TRBJ2-3; 9 nucleotides match TRBD1. V shed 5 bases, J shed 5 bases, and the junction held 23 bases outside the gene matches. The CDR3 has 20 residues. CDR1 is SGHAT, CDR2 FQDESV, per germline (reference sequence). The CDR3 region has the DNA TGTGCCAGCAGCCGTAAGGGCGGGACAGGGAACCCGGTACGTAGAGATACGCAGTATTTT. This encodes CASSRKGGTGNPVRRDTQYF.

This clonotype was observed a few times. The chain is built from TRBV4-3 and TRBJ1-5, with TRBD1 as a possible D gene (5 bases). V lost 0 bases to trimming and J lost 1 base, with 10 bases between them. Germline values: CDR1 LGHNA, CDR2 YSLEER. CDR3 size: 16 residues. DNA of the CDR3: TGCGCCAGCAGCCAAGATCTCGGGGCGAGCAATCAGCCCCAGCATTTT. Its translation: CASSQDLGASNQPQHF.

This clonotype has ten or more counts. The chain recombines TRBV20-1 with TRBJ2-1, with a weak D call TRBD2 (6 bases). V lost 1 base and J 9 bases, leaving 22 bases between the germline ends. Germline loops: CDR1 DFQATT, CDR2 SNEGSKA (reference sequence). CDR3 length: 16 amino acids. Here the CDR3 DNA reads TGCAGTGCTAGAGTCCCTCCTCTCATCCGGGAGAGTGAGCAGTTCTTC. Translating gives CSARVPPLIRESEQFF.

This clonotype was picked up many times. The V gene is TRBV5-1, the J gene TRBJ2-2; no reliable D call. The CDR3 loop spans 15 amino acids. Trimming removed 4 bases at V and 3 bases at J, with 13 bases between. Germline loops: CDR1 SGHRS, CDR2 YFSETQ. DNA of the CDR3: TGCGCCAGCAGCCTGGCAGCCTTGGACACCGGGGAGCTGTTTTTT. Protein: CASSLAALDTGELFF.

The rearrangement links TRBV7-8 to TRBJ1-1; no firm D call. CDR1 and CDR2 from the germline V gene are SGHVS and FQNEAQ. Trimming removed 2 bases at V and 2 bases at J, with 9 bases between. This CDR3 region has 14 residues. The CDR3 region has the DNA TGTGCCAGCAGCTTACCGGTCCTTAACACTGAAGCTTTCTTT. It is translated as CASSLPVLNTEAFF.

The chain links TRBV6-1 to TRBJ1-6; D gene unclear. Trimming pared 2 bases from V and 4 bases from J, leaving 6 bases between. Germline CDR1 MNHNS, CDR2 SASEGT. CDR3 length equals 14 residues. CDR3 nucleotides: TGTGCCAGCAGTGAATGGGCGTATAATTCACCCCTCCACTTT. It codes for CASSEWAYNSPLHF.

The CDR3 sequence is CASSWDGRNQPQHF. In DNA form, the CDR3 reads TGTGCCAGCAGTTGGGACGGTCGCAATCAGCCCCAGCATTTT. The rearrangement joins TRBV12-3 or TRBV12-4 to TRBJ1-5; D is possibly TRBD1 (5 bases). The V end was cut by 4 bases, the J end by 2 bases, with 9 bases between. This CDR3 has 14 residues.

A few counts support this clonotype. This CDR3 reads CASSLGGAAVFPFRNEQFF. The CDR3 DNA follows: TGTGCCAGCAGCCTAGGGGGGGCCGCGGTTTTTCCCTTCAGGAATGAGCAGTTCTTC. The chain carries TRBV6-2 or TRBV6-3 and TRBJ2-1; D may be TRBD2 (7 bases). Deletions cut 6 bases from V and 7 bases from J, with 31 bases between. The V gene's germline CDR1 is MNHEY and CDR2 SVGEGT. The CDR3 covers 19 residues.

This clonotype was observed a handful of times. This CDR3 is CASSREREKLFF. In DNA form, the CDR3 reads TGTGCCAGCAGTAGGGAACGGGAAAAACTGTTTTTT. J is TRBJ1-4 and V is TRBV2; D is unclear. The ends were cut back, 5 bases at V and 8 bases at J, with 9 bases in the middle. The CDR3 runs 12 residues. CDR1 SNHLY and CDR2 FYNNEI come from the germline V gene.

Here the CDR3 reads CASSQDGGLNTEAFF. DNA of the CDR3: TGTGCCAGCAGCCAAGATGGGGGGCTAAACACTGAAGCTTTCTTT. The chain couples TRBV4-2 to TRBJ1-1, with a weak D call TRBD1 (6 bases). Looked up from germline, CDR1 is LGHNA and CDR2 is YNFKEQ. V shed 0 bases and J shed 2 bases, with 10 bases lying between them. The CDR3 has 15 amino acids.

This rearrangement joins TRBV6-2 or TRBV6-3 to TRBJ2-1; D call uncertain. CDR1 is MNHEY, CDR2 SVGEGT, per germline. The CDR3 contains 15 residues. V lost 5 bases and J lost 5, with 16 bases in between. Written as DNA, the CDR3 is TGTGCCAGCAGTGCCGGAAAAATAGGGAACAATGAGCAGTTCTTC. It specifies CASSAGKIGNNEQFF.